This passage covers 25 T cell receptor beta chains from one sample sequenced in a study of cytomegalovirus exposure and HLA in healthy donors. The PCR made use of 60 Vbeta and 13 Jbeta primers. Assay used: immunoSEQ multiplex PCR; TCRdb lists only in-frame clones, some missing. Of about 160,000 clones in the sample, around 75% were seen once. Sequencing input: PBMCs. These receptors originate from a female donor in good health and CMV-seronegative.

This clone was counted only a few times. The J gene is TRBJ1-5, the V gene TRBV4-3; a weak D match, TRBD1 (6 bases). The CDR3 runs to 15 residues. V lost 0 bases and J 6 bases, leaving 12 bases between the germline ends. The V gene's germline CDR1 is LGHNA and CDR2 YSLEER. The CDR3: CASSQDRQDSQPQHF. CDR3 DNA: TGCGCCAGCAGCCAAGACCGACAGGATAGTCAGCCCCAGCATTTT.

This clone was recorded only once. V usage is TRBV10-3 and J usage is TRBJ2-5; TRBD1 aligns across 8 bases. J was trimmed by 0 bases and V by 10 bases; bases with no gene match: 4. Germline CDR1 and CDR2: ENHRY and SYGVKD. This CDR3 has 13 amino acids. The CDR3 bases are TGTGCCACCTCGACAGGGGACCAAGAGACCCAGTACTTC. It is translated as CATSTGDQETQYF.

V gene TRBV4-2 combines with J gene TRBJ2-7; 11 bases agree with TRBD2. This CDR3 has 16 residues. V lost 3 bases, J lost 0 bases, and 4 bases stayed unmatched. Per germline, CDR1 LGHNA and CDR2 YNFKEQ. In DNA, the CDR3 is TGTGCCAGCAGCCACCACGGGACTAGCGGCTCCTACGAGCAGTACTTC. It translates to CASSHHGTSGSYEQYF.

The chain uses TRBV6-5 and TRBJ1-1, with 8 bases aligning to TRBD1. This CDR3 contains 15 residues. Germline loops: CDR1 MNHEY, CDR2 SVGAGI. J gave up 6 bases and V 2 bases, and 8 bases lay outside the gene matches. The DNA of the CDR3 is TGTGCCAGCAGTTACCCCGGACAGGGTAGGGCTGAAGCTTTCTTT. Protein: CASSYPGQGRAEAFF.

The chain combines TRBV7-3 with TRBJ1-6; D may be TRBD1 (6 bases). In germline, CDR1 is SGHTA, CDR2 FQGTGA. V lost 2 bases and J 7 bases, leaving 12 bases between the germline ends. The CDR3 is 15 amino acids. The CDR3 loop reads CASSLRPDRNSPLHF. In DNA, the CDR3 is TGTGCCAGCAGCTTACGACCCGACAGGAATTCACCCCTCCACTTT.

The chain links TRBV27 to TRBJ1-5, with a weak D call TRBD1 (6 bases). CDR3 length: 17 amino acids. CDR1 MNHEY and CDR2 SMNVEV come from the germline V gene (reference sequence). Trimming stripped 6 bases from V and 1 base from J, with 19 bases between. The CDR3 loop reads CASRQYAGGSSNQPQHF. As DNA, the CDR3 is TGTGCCAGCAGGCAATATGCTGGGGGCTCCAGCAATCAGCCCCAGCATTTT.

The gene calls are TRBV28 and TRBJ2-5; 8 positions match TRBD1. TRBJ2-7 explains the end of the DNA better; the J call may be wrong. The germline gives CDR1 MDHEN, CDR2 SYDVKM. CDR3 length: 16 residues. The CDR3 reads CASSSYPGTGPYEQYF. Written as DNA, the CDR3 is TGTGCCAGCAGTTCTTACCCCGGGACAGGACCCTACGAGCAGTACTTC.

This chain uses TRBV7-2 with TRBJ2-5; maybe TRBD2 (5 bases). This CDR3 is 13 amino acids long. V was cut by 3 bases and J by 5 bases, with 10 bases left in between. Germline V lookup: CDR1 SGHTA, CDR2 FQGNSA. The CDR3 DNA sequence: TGTGCCAGCAGCTTTATGAGGGAGGAGACCCAGTACTTC. Its protein is CASSFMREETQYF.

A few counts support this clone. The V and J genes are TRBV2 and TRBJ1-1; no definite D call. CDR1 and CDR2 from the germline V gene are SNHLY and FYNNEI. V dropped 0 bases and J dropped 6 bases, with 8 bases sitting between them. The CDR3 totals 13 residues. The DNA for the CDR3 is TGTGCCAGCAGTGAAGCGCGCTCCCCTGAAGCTTTCTTT. Translating gives CASSEARSPEAFF.

The chain couples TRBV16 to TRBJ2-7, with a possible D match to TRBD1 (6 bases). V lost 0 bases and J lost 0, with 9 bases in between. Germline assignment: CDR1 KGHSY and CDR2 FQNENV. This CDR3 comprises 15 residues. The CDR3 DNA is TGTGCCAGCAGCCAATCGACAGGTAGCTCCTACGAGCAGTACTTC. It codes for CASSQSTGSSYEQYF.

In this sample, this clone turned up once. CDR3 sequence reads: CAWTTSGRETGELFF. DNA of the CDR3: TGTGCCTGGACCACTAGCGGGAGGGAAACCGGGGAGCTGTTTTTT. The rearrangement joins TRBV30 to TRBJ2-2, with TRBD2 matching over 13 bases. There are 15 residues in the CDR3. Germline V CDR1 and CDR2: GTSNPN, SVGIG (reference sequence). V was clipped by 4 bases and J by 5 bases; unmatched bases: 4.

The chain has TRBV7-2 and TRBJ2-1; tentatively, D is TRBD2 (6 bases). This CDR3 has 14 residues. V lost 7 bases and J lost 1, with 11 bases in between. Germline-derived CDR1 and CDR2 are SGHTA and FQGNSA. CDR3 nucleotides: TGTGCCAGCAATCGGGACTCATCCTACAATGAGCAGTTCTTC. Amino acid sequence: CASNRDSSYNEQFF.

The chain employs TRBV9 and TRBJ1-4; D remains unclear. Trimming left V 0 bases short and J 0 bases short, with 6 bases between. The germline V gene has CDR1 SGDLS and CDR2 YYNGEE. The CDR3 covers 15 residues. For the CDR3, the DNA is TGTGCCAGCAGCGTAGTTCCCGCAACTAATGAAAAACTGTTTTTT. Amino acids: CASSVVPATNEKLFF.

The rearrangement joins TRBV6-5 to TRBJ2-7; D possibly corresponds to TRBD2 (6 bases). CDR1 is MNHEY, CDR2 SVGAGI, per germline. The ends were cut back, 2 bases at V and 0 bases at J, with 11 bases in the middle. The CDR3 covers 15 residues. Written as DNA, the CDR3 is TGTGCCAGCAGTTACGACGGGGGAAGCTCCTACGAGCAGTACTTC. Translated: CASSYDGGSSYEQYF.

The chain recombines TRBV5-8 with TRBJ1-5; 10 bases are shared with TRBD1. Germline trimming cut 7 bases from V and 4 bases from J; bases unmatched to any gene: 8. CDR1 and CDR2 (germline): SGHTS, YDEGEE. This CDR3 contains 15 residues. The CDR3 sequence: CASGGGQGMNQPQHF. For the CDR3, the DNA is TGTGCCAGCGGCGGGGGACAGGGGATGAATCAGCCCCAGCATTTT.

The chain recombines TRBV10-3 with TRBJ2-1; 10 bases match TRBD2. V was clipped by 4 bases and J by 7 bases; unmatched bases: 4. The CDR3 length is 14 residues. Germline CDR1 reads ENHRY; CDR2 reads SYGVKD. CDR3 sequence (DNA): TGTGCCATCAGTGGAGCGGGGGGGCGGAATGAGCAGTTCTTC. Its translation: CAISGAGGRNEQFF.

This clone occurred once. V usage is TRBV7-9 and J usage is TRBJ1-5; perhaps TRBD1 as D (6 bases). Trimming pared 5 bases from V and 7 bases from J, leaving 9 bases between. Germline values: CDR1 SEHNR, CDR2 FQNEAQ (reference sequence). The CDR3 is 12 residues long. The DNA for the CDR3 is TGTGCCAGCAGCCAGGGGCCCCAGCCCCAGCATTTT. It is translated as CASSQGPQPQHF.

The table lists this clone with a few counts. The V call is TRBV7-2, the J call TRBJ2-5; D is unresolved. CDR3 length equals 14 residues. V lost 5 bases and J lost 0, with 10 bases in between. Germline CDR1 reads SGHTA; CDR2 reads FQGNSA. In nucleotides, the CDR3 is TGTGCCAGCAGCCGCGCGGCGGACCAAGAGACCCAGTACTTC. Its translation is CASSRAADQETQYF.

This chain joins TRBV6-5 and TRBJ2-1; 7 bases agree with TRBD2. In germline, CDR1 is MNHEY, CDR2 SVGAGI. Trimming took 6 bases from V and 9 from J; bases not matched to a gene: 8. CDR3 size: 13 residues. For the CDR3, the DNA is TGTGCCAGCAGACTGAGCGGGACCCGTGAGCAGTTCTTC. This codes for CASRLSGTREQFF.

V and J are TRBV28 and TRBJ2-5; TRBD2 is a possible D gene (7 bases). The CDR3 spans 15 residues. The ends were cut back, 4 bases at V and 5 bases at J, with 17 bases in the middle. CDR1 is MDHEN, CDR2 SYDVKM, per germline. Here the CDR3 DNA reads TGTGCCAGCAGTTCCGCTAGCGGAGGACAGGAGACCCAGTACTTC. This encodes CASSSASGGQETQYF.

This clone was picked up a small number of times. This rearrangement joins TRBV11-2 to TRBJ2-2; 14 positions agree with TRBD2. Germline CDR1 and CDR2: SGHAT and FQNNGV. With 8 bases clipped from V and 0 bases from J, the junction kept 8 bases outside the gene matches. CDR3 length: 18 residues. Here the CDR3 DNA reads TGTGCCAGCTCCAAAGGGACTAGCGGGGGCGCGAACACCGGGGAGCTGTTTTTT. Residues: CASSKGTSGGANTGELFF. Full variable domain (missing parts from reference TRBV11-2 and TRBJ2-2): EAGVAQSPRYKIIEKRQSVAFWCNPISGHATLYWYQQILGQGPKLLIQFQNNGVVDDSQLPKDRFSAERLKGVDSTLKIQPAKLEDSAVYLCASSKGTSGGANTGELFFGEGSRLTVL.

The chain joins TRBV6-5 to TRBJ2-7; D is unresolved. The germline gives CDR1 MNHEY, CDR2 SVGAGI. V shed 10 bases and J shed 7 bases, with 17 bases lying between them. The CDR3 is made up of 12 amino acids. The CDR3 nucleotides are TGTGCCAAGGTCCCCCGAGGCCGGGAGCAGTACTTC. This sequence encodes CAKVPRGREQYF.

The J gene is TRBJ1-1, the V gene TRBV6-5; 8 bases map to TRBD1. Germline lookup yields CDR1 MNHEY and CDR2 SVGAGI. The CDR3 length is 13 residues. V was clipped by 8 bases and J by 5 bases; unmatched bases: 7. CDR3 amino acids: CASRQGAKTEAFF. DNA for the CDR3: TGTGCCAGCCGCCAGGGGGCGAAGACTGAAGCTTTCTTT.

V and J are TRBV7-9 and TRBJ2-3, with TRBD2 matching over 7 bases. The CDR3 spans 15 residues. The germline CDR1 and CDR2 sequences are SEHNR and FQNEAQ (reference sequence). Trimming at V came to 6 bases and at J to 2 bases, leaving 8 bases not matched to a gene. Written as DNA, the CDR3 is TGTGCCAGCAGACGAAGCGGGACCCCCACAGATACGCAGTATTTT. This codes for CASRRSGTPTDTQYF. Full variable domain (rest looked up from reference TRBV7-9 and TRBJ2-3): DTGVSQNPRHKITKRGQNVTFRCDPISEHNRLYWYRQTLGQGPEFLTYFQNEAQLEKSRLLSDRFSAERPKGSFSTLEIQRTEQGDSAMYLCASRRSGTPTDTQYFGPGTRLTVL.

The rearrangement links TRBV19 to TRBJ2-5, with D unclear. This CDR3 is built from 14 residues. Germline V lookup: CDR1 LNHDA, CDR2 SQIVND (reference sequence). V was shortened by 5 bases and J by 5 bases, with 15 bases between the two germline ends. The CDR3 bases are TGTGCCAGTAGTCCCCGACTGAGGTCGGAGACCCAGTACTTC. Protein product: CASSPRLRSETQYF.